These T cell receptor beta chains were read from a single sample in a study of glioma-infiltrating T cells. TCRdb re-called the multiplex PCR reads with MiXCR, one entry per CDR3 protein. Counted here are fewer than 110,000 distinct CDR3 sequences, 29% occurring once; the ten biggest clones make up 44%. Sample: glioma tissue, nonneoplastic brain tissue, or PBMCs (not recorded which). All receptors come from a human donor with low-grade glioma or glioblastoma, undergoing nonglioma brain surgery, or in good health (not recorded which). Each CDR3 is given without its conserved first and last residue. Fields, in order: J gene, clone size, V gene, CDR3 protein. Rows give clone size only sometimes, using once, few, many, or a class for an expanded clone.

>TRBJ2-5|few|TRBV3-1
ASSQGAGNQETQY
>TRBJ1-5|-|TRBV6-2/TRBV6-3
ASSYPSASQPQH
>TRBJ2-5|many|TRBV27
ASKAPPNHQETQY
>TRBJ2-7|-|TRBV30
AYLKGADEQY
>TRBJ1-5|-|TRBV4-1
ASSRGQGSNQPQH
>TRBJ1-3|many|TRBV6-1
ATRQGHSGNTIY
>TRBJ1-2|-|TRBV4-1
ASSQDFAGYYGYT
>TRBJ1-2|-|TRBV25-1
ASSDPGRAAVYT
>TRBJ1-1|many|TRBV20-1
SAMTWGLSTKNTEAF
>TRBJ2-1|many|TRBV7-2
ASREYNEQF
>TRBJ2-1|many|TRBV15
ATSTAGDEQF
>TRBJ1-1|many|TRBV12-3/TRBV12-4
ASSFDVNTEAF
>TRBJ1-1|once|TRBV29-1
SVIKKVPVAEAF
>TRBJ2-5|-|TRBV7-2
ASSWDTSGGGTQY
>TRBJ1-3|many|TRBV24-1
ATSDLQTDSGNTIY